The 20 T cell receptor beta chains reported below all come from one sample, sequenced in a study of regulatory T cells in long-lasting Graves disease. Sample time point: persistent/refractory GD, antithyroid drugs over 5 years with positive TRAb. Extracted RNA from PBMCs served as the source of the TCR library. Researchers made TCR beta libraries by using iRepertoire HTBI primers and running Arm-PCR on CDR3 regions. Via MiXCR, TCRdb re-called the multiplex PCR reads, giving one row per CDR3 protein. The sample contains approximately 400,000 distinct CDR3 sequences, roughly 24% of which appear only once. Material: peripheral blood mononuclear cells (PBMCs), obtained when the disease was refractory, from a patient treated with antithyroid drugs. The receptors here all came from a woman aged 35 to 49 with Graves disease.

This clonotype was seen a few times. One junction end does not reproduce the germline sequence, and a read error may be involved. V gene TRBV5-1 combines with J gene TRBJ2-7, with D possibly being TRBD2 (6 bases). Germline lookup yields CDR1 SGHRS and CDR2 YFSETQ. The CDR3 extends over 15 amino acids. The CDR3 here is CASSLSPGTGYEQYF. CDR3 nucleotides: TGTGCCAGCAGTCTCAGTCCCGGGACTGGATACGAGCAGTACTTC.

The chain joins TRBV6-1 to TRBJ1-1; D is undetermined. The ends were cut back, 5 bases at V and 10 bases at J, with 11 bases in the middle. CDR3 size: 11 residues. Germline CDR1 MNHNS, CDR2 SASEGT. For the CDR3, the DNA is TGTGCCAGCAGTCACGGAGGTTTAGCTTTCTTT. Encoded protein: CASSHGGLAFF.

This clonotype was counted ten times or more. In nucleotides, the CDR3 is TGCAGCGTTGACCGTCCTCCCGTTAAACCGGGACAGGGGGTCCAAGTAGGCAAAAACATTCAGTACTTC. Amino acids: CSVDRPPVKPGQGVQVGKNIQYF. The rearrangement joins TRBV29-1 to TRBJ2-4; 11 bases map to TRBD1. In germline, CDR1 is SQVTM, CDR2 ANQGSEA. V lost 3 bases to trimming and J lost 3 bases; unmatched junction nucleotides: 28. The CDR3 loop spans 23 amino acids.

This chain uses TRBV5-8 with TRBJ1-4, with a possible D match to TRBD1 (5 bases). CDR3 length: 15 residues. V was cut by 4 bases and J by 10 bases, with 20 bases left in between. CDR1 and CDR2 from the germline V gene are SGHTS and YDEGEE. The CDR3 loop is CASSETGTLRGKLFF. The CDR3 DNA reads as TGTGCCAGCAGCGAAACCGGGACCTTGAGAGGAAAACTGTTTTTT.

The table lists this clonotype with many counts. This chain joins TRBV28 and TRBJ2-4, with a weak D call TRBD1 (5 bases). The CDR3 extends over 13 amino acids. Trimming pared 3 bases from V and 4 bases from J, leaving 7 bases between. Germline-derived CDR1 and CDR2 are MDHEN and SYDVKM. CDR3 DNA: TGTGCCAGCAGTTTGGCAGGGAAAAACATTCAGTACTTC. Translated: CASSLAGKNIQYF.

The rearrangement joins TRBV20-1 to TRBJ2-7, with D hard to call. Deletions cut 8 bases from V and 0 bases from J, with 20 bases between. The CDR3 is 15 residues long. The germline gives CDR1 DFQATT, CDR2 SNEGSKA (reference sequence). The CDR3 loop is CSSYHLQSSSYEQYF. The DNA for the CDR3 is TGCAGTTCGTATCATTTACAGAGTTCCTCCTACGAGCAGTACTTC.

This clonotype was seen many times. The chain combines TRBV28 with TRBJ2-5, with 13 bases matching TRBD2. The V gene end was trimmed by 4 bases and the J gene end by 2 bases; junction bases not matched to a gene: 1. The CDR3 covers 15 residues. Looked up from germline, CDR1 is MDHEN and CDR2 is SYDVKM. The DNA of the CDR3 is TGTGCCAGCAGTTCACTAGCGGGAGGGCAAGAGACCCAGTACTTC. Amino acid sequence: CASSSLAGGQETQYF. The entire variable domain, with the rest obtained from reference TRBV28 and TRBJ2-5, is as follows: DVKVTQSSRYLVKRTGEKVFLECVQDMDHENMFWYRQDPGLGLRLIYFSYDVKMKEKGDIPEGYSVSREKKERFSLILESASTNQTSMYLCASSSLAGGQETQYFGPGTRLLVL.

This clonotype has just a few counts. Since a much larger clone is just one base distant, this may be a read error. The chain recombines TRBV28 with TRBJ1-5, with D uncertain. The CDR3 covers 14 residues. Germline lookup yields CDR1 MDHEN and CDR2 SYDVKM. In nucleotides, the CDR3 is TGTGCCAACAGTTTTATAGGTATCAATCAGCCCCAGCATTTT. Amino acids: CANSFIGINQPQHF.

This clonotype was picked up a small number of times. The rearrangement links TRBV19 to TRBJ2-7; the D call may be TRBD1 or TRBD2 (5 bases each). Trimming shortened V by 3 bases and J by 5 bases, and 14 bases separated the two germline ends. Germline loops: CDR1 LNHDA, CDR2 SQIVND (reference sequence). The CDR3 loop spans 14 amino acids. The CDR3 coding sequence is TGTGCCAGTAGTATTTATGGTCGGGGCCACGAGCAGTACTTC. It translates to CASSIYGRGHEQYF.

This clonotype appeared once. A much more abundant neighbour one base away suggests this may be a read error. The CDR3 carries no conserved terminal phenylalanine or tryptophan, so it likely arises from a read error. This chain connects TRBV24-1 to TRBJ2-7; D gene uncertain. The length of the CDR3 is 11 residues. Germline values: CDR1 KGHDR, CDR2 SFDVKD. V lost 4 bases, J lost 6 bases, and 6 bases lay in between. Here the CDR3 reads CATSETREQYS. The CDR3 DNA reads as TGTGCCACCAGTGAGACCCGCGAGCAGTACTCC.

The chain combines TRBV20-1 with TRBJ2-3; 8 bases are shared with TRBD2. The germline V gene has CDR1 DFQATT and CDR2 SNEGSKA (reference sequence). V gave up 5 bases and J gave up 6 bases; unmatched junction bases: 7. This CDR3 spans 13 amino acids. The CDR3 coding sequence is TGCAGTGCTGGAGCGGGGGCGGGCGATACGCAGTATTTT. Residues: CSAGAGAGDTQYF.

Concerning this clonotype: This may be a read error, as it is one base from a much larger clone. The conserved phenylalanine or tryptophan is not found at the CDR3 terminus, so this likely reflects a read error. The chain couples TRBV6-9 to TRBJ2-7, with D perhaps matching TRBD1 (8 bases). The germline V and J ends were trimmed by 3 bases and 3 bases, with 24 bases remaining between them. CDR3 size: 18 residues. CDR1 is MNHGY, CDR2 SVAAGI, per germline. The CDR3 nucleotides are TGTGCCAGCAGTTACTCGAATGACAGGGGAGCGGGGTTCTACGAGCAGTACATC. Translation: CASSYSNDRGAGFYEQYI.

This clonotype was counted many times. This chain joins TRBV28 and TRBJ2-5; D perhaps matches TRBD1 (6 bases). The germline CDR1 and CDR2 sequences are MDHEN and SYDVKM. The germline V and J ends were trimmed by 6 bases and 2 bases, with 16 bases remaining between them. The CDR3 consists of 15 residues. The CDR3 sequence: CASSMNAGAQETQYF. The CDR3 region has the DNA TGTGCCAGCAGCATGAACGCAGGGGCACAAGAGACCCAGTACTTC. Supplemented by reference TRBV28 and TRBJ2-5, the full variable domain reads DVKVTQSSRYLVKRTGEKVFLECVQDMDHENMFWYRQDPGLGLRLIYFSYDVKMKEKGDIPEGYSVSREKKERFSLILESASTNQTSMYLCASSMNAGAQETQYFGPGTRLLVL.

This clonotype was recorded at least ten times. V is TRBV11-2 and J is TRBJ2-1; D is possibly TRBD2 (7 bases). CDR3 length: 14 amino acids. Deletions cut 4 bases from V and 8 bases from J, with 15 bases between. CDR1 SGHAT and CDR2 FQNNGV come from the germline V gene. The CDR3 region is CASSSQGRGYEQFF. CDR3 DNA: TGTGCCAGCAGCTCGCAGGGGAGGGGGTATGAGCAGTTCTTC.

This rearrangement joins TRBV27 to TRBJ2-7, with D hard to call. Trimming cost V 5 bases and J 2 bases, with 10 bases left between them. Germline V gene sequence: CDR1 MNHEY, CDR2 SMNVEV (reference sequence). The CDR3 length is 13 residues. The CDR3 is CASSPWTPYEQYF. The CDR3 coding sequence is TGTGCCAGCAGTCCTTGGACCCCCTACGAGCAGTACTTC.

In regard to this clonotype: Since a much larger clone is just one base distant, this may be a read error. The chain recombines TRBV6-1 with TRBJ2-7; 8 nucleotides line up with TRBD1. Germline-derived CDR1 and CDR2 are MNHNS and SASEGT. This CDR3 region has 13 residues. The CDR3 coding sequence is TGTACCAGCAGCTCCGGGACAGGTCGAGAGCAGTACTTC. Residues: CTSSSGTGREQYF.

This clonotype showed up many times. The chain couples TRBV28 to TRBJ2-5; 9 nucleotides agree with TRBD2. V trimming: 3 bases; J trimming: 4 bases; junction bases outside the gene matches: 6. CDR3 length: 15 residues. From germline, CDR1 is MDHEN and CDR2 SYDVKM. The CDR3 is CASSLGGRAIETQYF. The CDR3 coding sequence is TGTGCCAGCAGTTTGGGCGGGAGGGCCATAGAGACCCAGTACTTC.

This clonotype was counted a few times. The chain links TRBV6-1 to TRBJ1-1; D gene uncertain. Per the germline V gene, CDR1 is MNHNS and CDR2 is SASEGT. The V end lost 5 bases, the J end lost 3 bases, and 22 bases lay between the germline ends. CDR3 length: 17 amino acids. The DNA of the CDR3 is TGTGCCAGCAGTCCCATCGGACTGTCGCTTTGGGACACTGAAGCTTTCTTT. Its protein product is CASSPIGLSLWDTEAFF.

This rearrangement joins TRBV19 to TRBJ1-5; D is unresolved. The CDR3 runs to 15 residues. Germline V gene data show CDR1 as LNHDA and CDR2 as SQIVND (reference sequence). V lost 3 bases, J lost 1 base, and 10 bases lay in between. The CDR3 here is CASSMVFGSNQPQHF. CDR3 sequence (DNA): TGTGCCAGTAGTATGGTATTTGGGAGCAATCAGCCCCAGCATTTT.

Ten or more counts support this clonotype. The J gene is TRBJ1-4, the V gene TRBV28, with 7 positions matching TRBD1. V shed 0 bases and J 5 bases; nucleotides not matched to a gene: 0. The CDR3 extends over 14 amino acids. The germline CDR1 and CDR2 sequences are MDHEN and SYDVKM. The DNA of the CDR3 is TGTGCCAGCAGTTTATGGACAGGGAATGAAAAACTGTTTTTT. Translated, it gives CASSLWTGNEKLFF.